This T cell receptor (beta chain) came from a study of OX40 agonist ivuxolimab in advanced cancers. About the research overall: Those treated in dose escalation had hepatocellular carcinoma, melanoma, renal cell cancer or head and neck cancer. Partial responses, seen in three patients, involved one hepatocellular carcinoma and two cutaneous melanomas. The mean age was roughly 60 years, ranging from roughly 23 to 79, with less than 90% of participants male.

The method was immunoSEQ multiplex PCR; TCRdb's version includes in-frame clones alone and lacks a portion of them. The profile covers about 12,000 clones, with 80% appearing a single time and about a quarter taken by the ten largest. With 3 bases removed from V and 6 bases from J, the gap between germline ends came to 24 bases. Germline values: CDR1 MDHEN, CDR2 SYDVKM. This CDR3 spans 17 amino acids. This TCR derives from an adult with an advanced solid tumor such as melanoma, head and neck, liver or kidney cancer. The V call is TRBV28, the J call TRBJ2-7; D perhaps matches TRBD1 (6 bases). The source was CD4+ or CD8+ T cells sorted from blood, collected in a trial of the OX40 agonist ivuxolimab. The CDR3 nucleotides are TGTGCCAGCAGTTTTCTAATTCAGGGGTTGGGCCAGTCCGAGCAGTACTTC. Protein product: CASSFLIQGLGQSEQYF. Based on the CDR3 plus reference TRBV28 and TRBJ2-7, the full variable domain is DVKVTQSSRYLVKRTGEKVFLECVQDMDHENMFWYRQDPGLGLRLIYFSYDVKMKEKGDIPEGYSVSREKKERFSLILESASTNQTSMYLCASSFLIQGLGQSEQYFGPGTRLTVT.